A single TCR beta chain is shown here with its context. Its specificity is not known. These data belong to a study of cytomegalovirus exposure and HLA in healthy donors. Study findings and constraints: The classifier reportedly diagnosed cytomegalovirus status with high specificity and sensitivity. The study found most TCR sequences rare, yet found some public TCRs in many donors.

The PCR employed 60 Vbeta primers together with 13 Jbeta primers. Some clones are missing from TCRdb's copy, which holds only in-frame ones; the method was immunoSEQ multiplex PCR. The sample shows 200,000 to 300,000 clones, 70% to 90% of them seen only once. Specimen: PBMCs. The sequence was obtained from a girl aged 2 to 10 in good health and CMV-seronegative.

CDR3 bases: TGTGCCAGCAGTTTATCCGGGACTAGCGGGAGGGGACCCTACAATGAGCAGTTCTTC. As protein: CASSLSGTSGRGPYNEQFF. The chain is built from TRBV27 and TRBJ2-1; 16 positions match TRBD2. The ends lost 0 bases at V and 2 bases at J; junction bases unmatched: 4. Germline CDR1 MNHEY, CDR2 SMNVEV (reference sequence). The CDR3 runs to 19 residues.